The 23 T cell receptor beta chains below come from one sample, sequenced in a study of radiotherapy plus CTLA-4 blockade in lung cancer. Profiling relied on immunoSEQ multiplex PCR, and the TCRdb table lists in-frame clones only, not all of them. The table shows about 60,000 clones, with around 80% occurring only once. The material sequenced was peripheral blood, taken from a patient treated with radiotherapy plus ipilimumab. The receptors originated from a human donor with non-small cell lung cancer who had a partial response to radiotherapy plus ipilimumab.

This clone is a singleton in its sample. Other nucleotide sequences in the sample specify the same CDR3. The rearrangement joins TRBV5-1 to TRBJ2-7, with 9 bases that match TRBD1. CDR1 SGHRS and CDR2 YFSETQ come from the germline V gene. Trimming cost V 3 bases and J 4 bases; bases outside gene matches: 2. The CDR3 length is 13 residues. CDR3 nucleotide sequence: TGCGCCAGCAGCTGGACAGGGGTGTACGAGCAGTACTTC. Amino acid sequence: CASSWTGVYEQYF.

V and J are TRBV18 and TRBJ2-5; D may be TRBD2 (6 bases). The ends were cut back, 1 base at V and 5 bases at J, with 11 bases in the middle. CDR1 is KGHSH, CDR2 LQKENI, per germline. The CDR3 covers 14 residues. The CDR3 spells CASSPRGEWETQYF. The DNA for the CDR3 is TGTGCCAGCTCACCACGGGGGGAGTGGGAGACCCAGTACTTC. The whole variable domain, remainder taken from reference TRBV18 and TRBJ2-5, is NAGVMQNPRHLVRRRGQEARLRCSPMKGHSHVYWYRQLPEEGLKFMVYLQKENIIDESGMPKERFSAEFPKEGPSILRIQQVVRGDSAAYFCASSPRGEWETQYFGPGTRLLVL.

Only a few counts were recorded for this clone. This rearrangement joins TRBV13 to TRBJ1-1; 8 bases are a match to TRBD1. This CDR3 is built from 15 residues. CDR1 is PRHDT and CDR2 is FYEKMQ in the germline V gene (reference sequence). With V trimmed by 4 bases and J by 4 bases, 8 bases remained unmatched. The CDR3 here is CASSSRDRGGTEAFF. CDR3 nucleotide sequence: TGTGCCAGCAGCTCGCGAGACAGGGGTGGCACTGAAGCTTTCTTT.

The chain has TRBV21-1 and TRBJ2-5; TRBD2 was called by the table and not checked on the DNA. TRBV21-1 is listed as a pseudogene. The length of the CDR3 is 15 residues. CDR3 residues: CASSKRQRRVETQYF. The CDR3 DNA reads as TGTGCCAGCAGCAAACGGCAGAGGAGGGTCGAGACCCAGTACTTC.

This clone was seen only once. The J gene is TRBJ2-3, the V gene TRBV18; 11 bases fit TRBD2. The CDR3 runs 17 residues. Germline assignment: CDR1 KGHSH and CDR2 LQKENI. The J segment lost 0 bases and the V segment lost 4 bases, leaving 6 bases of the junction unmatched. Here the CDR3 DNA reads TGTGCCAGCTCACGAGCCGGGACTAGCGGAAGCACAGATACGCAGTATTTT. Translation gives CASSRAGTSGSTDTQYF.

V and J are TRBV14 and TRBJ2-4; a weak D match, TRBD1 (6 bases). The germline CDR1 and CDR2 sequences are SGHDN and FVKESK. The length of the CDR3 is 14 residues. The ends were cut back, 3 bases at V and 7 bases at J, with 13 bases in the middle. The chain's CDR3 is CASSQGARDNIQYF. DNA for the CDR3: TGTGCCAGCAGCCAGGGGGCCAGGGATAACATTCAGTACTTC.

The V call is TRBV9, the J call TRBJ2-1; 8 bases map to TRBD1. Germline V gives CDR1 SGDLS, CDR2 YYNGEE. This CDR3 is 15 amino acids long. V gave up 3 bases and J gave up 0 bases; unmatched junction bases: 2. The CDR3 protein is CASSAGTGSYNEQFF. For the CDR3, the DNA is TGTGCCAGCAGCGCTGGGACAGGCTCCTACAATGAGCAGTTCTTC.

The CDR3 here is CASSSSSRVYSEKLFF. CDR3 sequence (DNA): TGTGCCAGCAGTTCTTCCTCCCGGGTCTATAGTGAAAAACTGTTTTTT. This chain uses TRBV6-6 with TRBJ1-4; D call uncertain. CDR1 MNHNY and CDR2 SVGAGI come from the germline V gene (reference sequence). The V end lost 4 bases, the J end lost 7 bases, and 19 bases lay between the germline ends. The CDR3 has 16 amino acids.

This clone was counted a single time. The J gene is TRBJ2-4, the V gene TRBV7-2; weak D call: TRBD1 (6 bases). The V gene's germline CDR1 is SGHTA and CDR2 FQGNSA. V was shortened by 2 bases and J by 8 bases, with 13 bases between the two germline ends. The CDR3 totals 14 residues. This chain's CDR3 is CASSLNRVGDIQYF. The CDR3 coding sequence is TGTGCCAGCAGCTTAAACAGGGTAGGAGACATTCAGTACTTC.

This clone was recorded only once. This sequence joins TRBV28 and TRBJ1-1; tentative D call: TRBD1 (5 bases). V gave up 2 bases and J gave up 4 bases, with 14 bases separating them. This CDR3 is 15 amino acids long. Per germline, CDR1 MDHEN and CDR2 SYDVKM. CDR3 DNA sequence: TGTGCCAGCAGTTTAGCGCAGGGCAGGGCCACTGAAGCTTTCTTT. Its translation is CASSLAQGRATEAFF.

The chain is built from TRBV9 and TRBJ2-5; D is possibly TRBD1 (5 bases). The J call may be faulty, since TRBJ2-7 better matches the DNA end. Germline CDR1 SGDLS, CDR2 YYNGEE. The CDR3 runs to 13 residues. The CDR3 DNA follows: TGTGCCAGCAGCAGAACCTGGACACACGAGCAGTACTTC. Its protein product is CASSRTWTHEQYF.

The chain joins TRBV4-2 to TRBJ1-1; 8 nucleotides align to TRBD1. The V and J ends lost 5 bases and 5 bases, in that order; junction bases with no gene match: 10. CDR1 and CDR2 from the germline V gene are LGHNA and YNFKEQ. The CDR3 contains 15 residues. CDR3 DNA: TGTGCCAGCAGCTCAGCGAGCAGGGGGCGGACTGAAGCTTTCTTT. It codes for CASSSASRGRTEAFF.

The genes are TRBV23-1 and TRBJ1-6, with TRBD1 as a possible D gene (6 bases). TRBV23-1 counts as an open reading frame of uncertain function. CDR3 length equals 16 residues. Trimming left V 0 bases short and J 10 bases short, with 16 bases between. CDR3 DNA: TGCGCCAGCAGTCAATCGTTCGGCAGGGGTATCTCACCCCTCCACTTT. Translation gives CASSQSFGRGISPLHF.

This clone was detected only a few times. The genes are TRBV19 and TRBJ1-5, with 9 bases matching TRBD1. V gave up 4 bases and J gave up 2 bases; unmatched junction bases: 3. Germline V gene data show CDR1 as LNHDA and CDR2 as SQIVND (reference sequence). The CDR3 is 15 amino acids. The DNA for the CDR3 is TGTGCCAGTAGTACCCGGGACAGGGGCAATCAGCCCCAGCATTTT. Protein product: CASSTRDRGNQPQHF. Using reference TRBV19 and TRBJ1-5 for the parts outside the CDR3, the full variable domain is DGGITQSPKYLFRKEGQNVTLSCEQNLNHDAMYWYRQDPGQGLRLIYYSQIVNDFQKGDIAEGYSVSREKKESFPLTVTSAQKNPTAFYLCASSTRDRGNQPQHFGDGTRLSIL.

The chain uses TRBV12-2 and TRBJ1-6; the table's D call TRBD1 went unverified against the DNA. TRBV12-2 constitutes a pseudogene. CDR3 length: 16 residues. Here the CDR3 reads CASRLAQGLGNSPLHF. The CDR3 DNA follows: TGTGCAAGTCGCTTAGCCCAGGGGCTTGGAAATTCACCCCTCCACTTT.

The rearrangement uses TRBV7-8 and TRBJ1-1; 7 nucleotides line up with TRBD1. V shed 5 bases, J shed 1 base, and the junction held 4 bases outside the gene matches. CDR3 size: 14 residues. The germline CDR1 and CDR2 sequences are SGHVS and FQNEAQ. CDR3 protein: CASSIGTANTEAFF. The CDR3 bases are TGTGCCAGCAGCATCGGGACAGCGAACACTGAAGCTTTCTTT.

The chain is built from TRBV5-4 and TRBJ1-1, with a possible D match to TRBD1 (5 bases). V was clipped by 4 bases and J by 6 bases, with 13 bases between them. The germline V gene has CDR1 SGHNT and CDR2 YYREEE (reference sequence). This CDR3 spans 13 amino acids. In DNA form, the CDR3 reads TGTGCCAGCAGCCCCTCAGGGCGGTCTGAAGCTTTCTTT. Encoded protein: CASSPSGRSEAFF.

This rearrangement joins TRBV11-1 to TRBJ1-1, with TRBD1 identical over 7 bases. The germline V gene has CDR1 SGHAT and CDR2 FQDESV (reference sequence). V lost 6 bases and J lost 0; bases outside the gene matches: 4. CDR3 size: 14 residues. This CDR3 is CASRTGAMNTEAFF. The CDR3 region has the DNA TGTGCCAGCAGAACAGGGGCAATGAACACTGAAGCTTTCTTT.

The V call is TRBV6-5, the J call TRBJ1-6; a possible D gene is TRBD1 (5 bases). Looked up from germline, CDR1 is MNHEY and CDR2 is SVGAGI. The CDR3 runs to 14 residues. The ends were cut back, 6 bases at V and 3 bases at J, with 9 bases in the middle. Here the CDR3 reads CASSRDGYNSPLHF. CDR3 sequence (DNA): TGTGCCAGCAGCAGGGATGGCTATAATTCACCCCTCCACTTT.

This rearrangement joins TRBV5-1 to TRBJ1-2; D is possibly TRBD1 (6 bases). In germline, CDR1 is SGHRS, CDR2 YFSETQ. V lost 0 bases and J 3 bases, leaving 12 bases between the germline ends. The CDR3 is made up of 15 amino acids. The DNA of the CDR3 is TGCGCCAGCAGCTTGGTCCCCAGGGGCTACTATGGCTACACCTTC. Protein: CASSLVPRGYYGYTF.

V and J are TRBV4-2 and TRBJ2-5; D remains ambiguous. Germline-derived CDR1 and CDR2 are LGHNA and YNFKEQ. Deletions cut 0 bases from V and 5 bases from J, with 10 bases between. The CDR3 consists of 14 residues. Here the CDR3 reads CASSQDIARETQYF. DNA for the CDR3: TGTGCCAGCAGCCAAGATATAGCCCGCGAGACCCAGTACTTC.

The gene calls are TRBV28 and TRBJ2-3, with 13 positions matching TRBD2. Germline values: CDR1 MDHEN, CDR2 SYDVKM. Germline trimming cut 4 bases from V and 2 bases from J; bases unmatched to any gene: 3. The CDR3 sequence is 16 residues long. This CDR3 reads CASSSTSGGLTDTQYF. The CDR3 nucleotides are TGTGCCAGCAGTTCGACTAGCGGGGGGCTCACAGATACGCAGTATTTT.

The genes are TRBV4-3 and TRBJ2-3, with a tentative D call TRBD2 (5 bases). Trimming cost V 4 bases and J 3 bases, with 11 bases left between them. The CDR3 sequence is 14 residues long. In germline, CDR1 is LGHNA, CDR2 YSLEER. CDR3 in DNA: TGCGCCAGCAGCCCCCAACGAGGGACAGATACGCAGTATTTT. Encoded protein: CASSPQRGTDTQYF.